These 19 T cell receptor beta chains share one sample of origin, sequenced in a study of shared clonotypes between healthy human individuals. Assay: immunoSEQ multiplex PCR; the TCRdb copy retains only in-frame clones and omits some. Of approximately 2.5 million clones listed, 80% to 95% are singletons. Sequencing used naive CD4+ T cells from PBMCs. Subset specified: CD45RA+ positively selected. Receptors were obtained from a man younger than 30 in good health. Some clones in this sample may be carry-over from other donors' samples.

The chain recombines TRBV5-5 with TRBJ1-5; possibly TRBD1 for D (5 bases). V lost 4 bases, J lost 9 bases, and 23 bases lay in between. Per germline, CDR1 SGHKS and CDR2 YYEKEE (reference sequence). This CDR3 is built from 16 residues. CDR3: CASSPGGRSGGGPQHF. The CDR3, as DNA: TGTGCCAGCAGCCCGGGGGGACGGTCTGGCGGGGGGCCCCAGCATTTT.

The gene calls are TRBV7-9 and TRBJ1-2; D is possibly TRBD1 (6 bases). The germline V gene encodes CDR1 SEHNR and CDR2 FQNEAQ (reference sequence). The CDR3 runs to 13 residues. V dropped 4 bases and J dropped 4 bases, with 10 bases sitting between them. The CDR3 protein is CASSSRTAYGYTF. DNA of the CDR3: TGTGCCAGCAGCTCACGGACAGCCTATGGCTACACCTTC.

In the case of this clone: This same CDR3 is encoded by further DNA sequences in the sample. The rearrangement links TRBV6-5 to TRBJ2-3; no firm D call. Trimming shortened V by 6 bases and J by 6 bases, and 7 bases separated the two germline ends. The CDR3 runs to 11 residues. Germline V gene sequence: CDR1 MNHEY, CDR2 SVGAGI. This CDR3 is CASRTGDTQYF. The CDR3 DNA is TGTGCCAGCAGGACCGGGGATACGCAGTATTTT.

This clone showed up just a few times. The V call is TRBV29-1, the J call TRBJ1-5; 7 bases line up with TRBD1. V shed 4 bases, J shed 5 bases, and the junction held 8 bases outside the gene matches. Per the germline V gene, CDR1 is SQVTM and CDR2 is ANQGSEA. This CDR3 comprises 14 residues. CDR3 sequence reads: CSVGDRGTHQPQHF. CDR3 DNA: TGCAGCGTTGGGGACAGAGGGACCCATCAGCCCCAGCATTTT.

The chain recombines TRBV27 with TRBJ2-2; 10 bases align to TRBD1. V was pared by 8 bases and J by 8 bases, with 8 bases of the junction left unmatched. Germline values: CDR1 MNHEY, CDR2 SMNVEV (reference sequence). This CDR3 contains 14 residues. The CDR3 here is CASGDRGDAGELFF. The CDR3 nucleotides read TGTGCCAGCGGGGACAGGGGCGACGCGGGGGAGCTGTTTTTT.

This rearrangement joins TRBV13 to TRBJ2-3, with D perhaps assigned TRBD1 or TRBD2 (7 bases each). Germline lookup yields CDR1 PRHDT and CDR2 FYEKMQ (reference sequence). The CDR3 loop spans 15 amino acids. V lost 7 bases and J 3 bases, leaving 17 bases between the germline ends. The CDR3 sequence: CASTLRQGGTDTQYF. DNA for the CDR3: TGTGCCAGCACGCTCAGGCAGGGGGGGACAGATACGCAGTATTTT.

CDR3 coding DNA: TGTGCCAGCAGCCCGGGCCGGGGAATAAATTCACCCCTCCACTTT. It specifies CASSPGRGINSPLHF. The chain links TRBV27 to TRBJ1-6; D is ambiguous. The germline V gene encodes CDR1 MNHEY and CDR2 SMNVEV (reference sequence). CDR3 size: 15 residues. The V and J ends lost 6 bases and 7 bases respectively, with 16 bases between them.

The chain recombines TRBV28 with TRBJ1-2; no reliable D call. Looked up from germline, CDR1 is MDHEN and CDR2 is SYDVKM. V lost 8 bases and J lost 8, with 15 bases in between. The CDR3 loop spans 12 amino acids. DNA for the CDR3: TGTGCCAGCTTGAGGGAATCTGGCGGCTACACCTTC. This translates into CASLRESGGYTF.

J is TRBJ1-2 and V is TRBV6-5; possibly TRBD1 for D (6 bases). CDR3 length equals 13 residues. Per germline, CDR1 MNHEY and CDR2 SVGAGI. V was cut by 7 bases and J by 4 bases, with 13 bases left in between. CDR3 nucleotides: TGTGCCAGCACGGGGGCGACGATCTATGGCTACACCTTC. This gives the protein CASTGATIYGYTF.

The V call is TRBV6-6, the J call TRBJ2-3, with unresolved D. V lost 5 bases and J lost 8, with 8 bases in between. Germline values: CDR1 MNHNY, CDR2 SVGAGI (reference sequence). This CDR3 is 11 amino acids long. In DNA form, the CDR3 reads TGTGCCAGCAGTACAGATTTTACGCAGTATTTT. Translated: CASSTDFTQYF.

The rearrangement links TRBV5-1 to TRBJ2-7; D is unclear. V gave up 0 bases and J gave up 1 base, with 14 bases separating them. This CDR3 is built from 16 residues. Germline CDR1 reads SGHRS; CDR2 reads YFSETQ. The CDR3: CASSLAPSPGSYEQYF. CDR3 DNA sequence: TGCGCCAGCAGCTTGGCCCCCTCACCTGGATCCTACGAGCAGTACTTC.

This chain joins TRBV4-1 and TRBJ2-5; D unresolved. The CDR3 runs to 16 residues. V lost 0 bases, J lost 5 bases, and 16 bases lay in between. CDR1 is MGHRA and CDR2 is YSYEKL in the germline V gene. CDR3 DNA: TGCGCCAGCAGCCAAGAGCGGTCTGCCTATTACGAGACCCAGTACTTC. The encoded protein is CASSQERSAYYETQYF.

The chain uses TRBV6-5 and TRBJ2-5, with D tentatively TRBD1 or TRBD2 (5 bases each). Looked up from germline, CDR1 is MNHEY and CDR2 is SVGAGI. This CDR3 is built from 11 residues. The V end was cut by 6 bases, the J end by 11 bases, with 13 bases between. The CDR3 sequence: CASSLLGEQYF. The DNA of the CDR3 is TGTGCCAGCAGCCTGTTAGGGGAGCAGTACTTC.

This rearrangement joins TRBV6-6 to TRBJ1-1; a possible D gene is TRBD1 (6 bases). With 0 bases removed from V and 8 bases from J, the gap between germline ends came to 16 bases. Germline CDR1 reads MNHNY; CDR2 reads SVGAGI (reference sequence). The CDR3 has 15 amino acids. Written as DNA, the CDR3 is TGTGCCAGCAGTTACTCGGGGGTTTACAGGGCAGAAGCTTTCTTT. Translated, it gives CASSYSGVYRAEAFF.

Comments on this clone: The DNA is omitted, as the CDR3 cannot be located on it reliably, and the CDR3 follows TCRdb's listing. This chain uses TRBV7-2 with TRBJ1-5. The V gene's germline CDR1 is SGHTA and CDR2 FQGNSA. Including both end residues, the CDR3 is 13 amino acids long. The CDR3 loop reads CASSFGPGQPQHF.

Comment on this clone: This specimen includes other DNA sequences encoding the same CDR3. The chain carries TRBV6-6 and TRBJ1-4; D unclear. V gave up 3 bases and J gave up 0 bases, with 5 bases separating them. This CDR3 is 14 amino acids long. CDR1 is MNHNY and CDR2 is SVGAGI in the germline V gene (reference sequence). The CDR3 coding sequence is TGTGCCAGCAGTTATGGGGCAACTAATGAAAAACTGTTTTTT. As protein: CASSYGATNEKLFF.

The rearrangement links TRBV25-1 to TRBJ1-2, with a weak D call TRBD1 (6 bases). This CDR3 is built from 17 residues. From germline, CDR1 is MGHDK and CDR2 SYGVNS. The V and J ends lost 2 bases and 5 bases respectively, with 21 bases between them. The CDR3 nucleotides read TGTGCCAGCAGTGAAGGGACAAGTCCATGGCCTATTTATGGCTACACCTTC. This sequence encodes CASSEGTSPWPIYGYTF.

The chain couples TRBV11-1 to TRBJ2-4; the D gene is possibly TRBD2 (5 bases). Germline loops: CDR1 SGHAT, CDR2 FQDESV (reference sequence). This CDR3 is built from 14 residues. Trimming cost V 2 bases and J 9 bases, with 14 bases left between them. CDR3 coding DNA: TGTGCCAGCAGCTTAAGGAACGGGGATAGCATTCAGTACTTC. This gives the protein CASSLRNGDSIQYF.

The V and J genes are TRBV28 and TRBJ1-2, with D possibly matching TRBD1 (5 bases). Germline V gene data show CDR1 as MDHEN and CDR2 as SYDVKM. V was pared by 8 bases and J by 6 bases, with 13 bases between. The CDR3 extends over 12 amino acids. The CDR3 reads CASQTQGDGYTF. The CDR3 region has the DNA TGTGCCAGCCAGACTCAGGGAGATGGCTACACCTTC.